The next 2 T cell receptor beta chains were all read from a single sample in a study of T-cell memory formation after mild COVID-19 (dated by TCRdb to about 2021). The method behind the library was 5' RACE. The run used an Illumina NovaSeq 6000. Starting from the raw public reads, TCRdb applied fastp trimming at Q25, assembled clones with MiXCR and retained in-frame beta chains. Each CDR3 protein appears once, grouped with its most common genes and DNA. This sample holds about 470,000 distinct CDR3 sequences; 20% to 30% were observed only once. The biggest ten clones account for around 13% of the sample. What was sequenced was PBMCs or a T cell subset sorted from them (not recorded which). The receptors were gathered from an adult woman who had mild COVID-19 (a few samples of this study predate the infection). The sample titles of this study are shuffled in the database, so cell type and time point are left out; the donor was told from shared clones.

The V and J genes are TRBV4-3 and TRBJ2-1; TRBD2 matches at 8 bases. The CDR3 runs 17 residues. J lost 4 bases, V lost 0 bases, and 8 bases had no gene match. CDR1 LGHNA and CDR2 YSLEER come from the germline V gene. CDR3 region: CASSQDSAGAVYNEQFF. In DNA, the CDR3 is TGCGCCAGCAGCCAAGATTCAGCGGGAGCTGTTTACAATGAGCAGTTCTTC.

This clonotype has more than one count but fewer than ten. The chain uses TRBV20-1 and TRBJ1-1, with D maybe TRBD1 (5 bases). The V end lost 6 bases, the J end lost 6 bases, and 20 bases lay between the germline ends. Germline V gives CDR1 DFQATT, CDR2 SNEGSKA (reference sequence). The CDR3 is 14 residues long. This CDR3 reads CSAQKVPTAPEAFF. The DNA for the CDR3 is TGCAGTGCACAGAAGGTACCGACAGCTCCTGAAGCTTTCTTT.